This section outlines one TCR beta chain sequence together with its context. This clonotype was counted between two and nine times. Its antigen has not been determined. It has no much larger one-base neighbor in the sample; base qualities were not kept. Ends trimmed: V by 5 bases, J by 2 bases; bases unmatched to a gene: 15. Taken from cysteine to phenylalanine, the CDR3 has 18 residues. The retained sequence is limited to the CDR3, 54 bases, with the frame set at the first base. According to the germline V gene, CDR1 reads SGHAT and CDR2 reads FQNNGV. This record belongs to a study of T-cell reconstitution after alpha-beta-depleted transplantation in children (TCRdb year 2016). Turning to the overall study: Using TCR repertoire profiling, the study followed T-cell immune reconstitution in a quantitative way in children after TCRalphabeta/CD19-depleted allogeneic hematopoietic cell transplantation.

Library preparation used PCR. Sequencing relied on an Illumina HiSeq 2500. TCR libraries were prepared with molecular barcoding, using unique molecular identifiers to normalize TCRbeta repertoire quantification. TCRdb trimmed the raw reads at Q25, called clones with MiXCR and kept productive beta chains. Each CDR3 protein appears once, grouped with its most common genes and DNA. Present in this sample are around 410,000 distinct CDR3 sequences, roughly 11% of which were seen just once. The ten most abundant clones make up about 5% of the sample. The material sequenced was PBMCs from the stem cell graft donor, taken from the stem cell graft. The sequence links TRBV11-2 to TRBJ2-7; TRBD1 fits 10 bases in the junction. This clonotype originated in a human donor who donated a stem cell graft to a child with acute myeloid leukemia. The CDR3 protein: CASSHRGPGQGIPYEQYF. The nucleotide sequence is given as TGTGCCAGCAGCCACCGAGGTCCGGGACAGGGGATCCCCTACGAGCAGTACTTC.